The 31 T cell receptor beta chains given below trace back to one sample, sequenced in a study of T cell repertoires and HLA-DP antigens. No antigen has been identified for these receptors. This table comes from immunoSEQ multiplex PCR, and its TCRdb copy is limited to in-frame clones, with some not included. The sample comprises fewer than 75,000 clones, about four fifths of which are singletons, and 1.6% rests with the top ten. Sequenced input: CD4+ T cells from PBMCs. These receptors all come from a man aged 60 to 75 in good health and CMV-seronegative.

The chain has TRBV27 and TRBJ1-3, with D perhaps TRBD1 (6 bases). Trimming removed 6 bases at V and 3 bases at J, with 12 bases between. The V gene's germline CDR1 is MNHEY and CDR2 SMNVEV (reference sequence). The CDR3 sequence is 14 residues long. Here the CDR3 DNA reads TGTGCCAGCAGACCACAGGGTTTTGGAAACACCATATATTTT. Translated: CASRPQGFGNTIYF.

The chain joins TRBV2 to TRBJ1-6, with 10 bases that match TRBD1. This CDR3 is 14 amino acids long. Trimming took 5 bases from V and 9 from J; bases not matched to a gene: 4. CDR1 and CDR2 (germline): SNHLY, FYNNEI. The CDR3 DNA is TGTGCCAGCAGTCAGGACAGGGGGATTTCACCCCTCCACTTT. Translating it yields CASSQDRGISPLHF.

The J gene is TRBJ2-3, the V gene TRBV16; D gene unclear. In germline, CDR1 is KGHSY, CDR2 FQNENV. Between the trimmed V and J ends, which lost 6 bases and 0 bases, there was a span of 13 bases. The CDR3 is 15 amino acids. In DNA form, the CDR3 reads TGTGCCAGCAGGCACTCCGTTACTAGCACAGATACGCAGTATTTT. This gives the protein CASRHSVTSTDTQYF.

V and J are TRBV7-2 and TRBJ2-1; 7 bases are shared with TRBD2. CDR3 length: 16 residues. Germline V gene sequence: CDR1 SGHTA, CDR2 FQGNSA. With 4 bases clipped from V and 6 bases from J, the junction kept 12 bases outside the gene matches. CDR3 region: CASSSAGRGTSNEQFF. The CDR3 bases are TGTGCCAGCAGCTCTGCGGGGAGGGGAACAAGCAATGAGCAGTTCTTC.

The chain uses TRBV7-6 and TRBJ2-3; TRBD2 matches 7 bases. The germline V gene encodes CDR1 SGHVS and CDR2 FNYEAQ. The CDR3 spans 16 residues. The J segment lost 2 bases and the V segment lost 1 base, leaving 6 bases of the junction unmatched. The CDR3, as DNA: TGTGCCAGCAGCTTAGGGCTAGCGGCCCCCACAGATACGCAGTATTTT. This translates into CASSLGLAAPTDTQYF.

V is TRBV11-2 and J is TRBJ2-5; D is undetermined. This CDR3 comprises 12 residues. Germline lookup yields CDR1 SGHAT and CDR2 FQNNGV. Trimming cost V 0 bases and J 5 bases, with 4 bases left between them. The CDR3 DNA follows: TGTGCCAGCAGCTTAGATCAGGAGACCCAGTACTTC. Its protein product is CASSLDQETQYF. The variable domain in full, with the rest retrieved from reference TRBV11-2 and TRBJ2-5, is EAGVAQSPRYKIIEKRQSVAFWCNPISGHATLYWYQQILGQGPKLLIQFQNNGVVDDSQLPKDRFSAERLKGVDSTLKIQPAKLEDSAVYLCASSLDQETQYFGPGTRLLVL.

The J gene is TRBJ2-1, the V gene TRBV5-1; D is possibly TRBD1 (5 bases). Germline assignment: CDR1 SGHRS and CDR2 YFSETQ. This CDR3 has 14 residues. V lost 1 base and J 5 bases, leaving 10 bases between the germline ends. The CDR3 nucleotides read TGCGCCAGCAGCTTGTTGCAGGGCAACAATGAGCAGTTCTTC. This translates into CASSLLQGNNEQFF.

This chain uses TRBV28 with TRBJ2-5, with TRBD1 as a possible D gene (5 bases). The CDR3 is made up of 13 amino acids. CDR1 MDHEN and CDR2 SYDVKM come from the germline V gene. Deletions cut 5 bases from V and 1 base from J, with 8 bases between. As DNA, the CDR3 is TGTGCCAGCAGTAAGGACATCCAAGAGACCCAGTACTTC. Its translation is CASSKDIQETQYF. Looking up the rest from reference TRBV28 and TRBJ2-5 gives the full variable domain: DVKVTQSSRYLVKRTGEKVFLECVQDMDHENMFWYRQDPGLGLRLIYFSYDVKMKEKGDIPEGYSVSREKKERFSLILESASTNQTSMYLCASSKDIQETQYFGPGTRLLVL.

This clone was detected a few times. This chain links TRBV18 with TRBJ2-1, with D tentatively TRBD2 (6 bases). Trimming left V 3 bases short and J 7 bases short, with 16 bases between. The CDR3 extends over 15 amino acids. Per the germline V gene, CDR1 is KGHSH and CDR2 is LQKENI. The CDR3 sequence: CASSPFDGSANEQFF. CDR3 DNA: TGTGCCAGCTCACCCTTTGACGGGAGTGCAAATGAGCAGTTCTTC.

The chain employs TRBV19 and TRBJ2-1; D not certain. V lost 4 bases, J lost 5 bases, and 12 bases lay in between. Germline loops: CDR1 LNHDA, CDR2 SQIVND (reference sequence). This CDR3 has 14 amino acids. The DNA of the CDR3 is TGTGCCAGTAGTAGTACGGGTTATAACAATGAGCAGTTCTTC. It codes for CASSSTGYNNEQFF.

The chain employs TRBV5-4 and TRBJ1-1, with TRBD1 matching over 7 bases. This CDR3 contains 17 residues. The junction had 10 bases not matched to a gene; V was cut back by 2 bases and J by 0 bases. The germline V gene encodes CDR1 SGHNT and CDR2 YYREEE (reference sequence). CDR3 sequence (DNA): TGTGCCAGCAGCTTAGATTCGACAGGGATCATGAACACTGAAGCTTTCTTT. The encoded protein is CASSLDSTGIMNTEAFF.

The rearrangement uses TRBV19 and TRBJ1-4; D is uncertain. V dropped 6 bases and J dropped 8 bases, with 4 bases sitting between them. Germline CDR1 LNHDA, CDR2 SQIVND (reference sequence). The length of the CDR3 is 10 residues. CDR3 in DNA: TGTGCCAGTAGCAGGGAAAAACTGTTTTTT. Residues: CASSREKLFF.

The V and J genes are TRBV6-1 and TRBJ1-1; the match to TRBD1 covers 11 bases. The CDR3 extends over 15 amino acids. From germline, CDR1 is MNHNS and CDR2 SASEGT. V trimming: 5 bases; J trimming: 6 bases; junction bases outside the gene matches: 8. The CDR3 spells CASSPWTGGFAEAFF. The CDR3 DNA reads as TGTGCCAGCAGTCCGTGGACAGGGGGCTTCGCTGAAGCTTTCTTT.

This chain links TRBV19 with TRBJ1-2; D not certain. Germline V gives CDR1 LNHDA, CDR2 SQIVND (reference sequence). CDR3 length equals 12 residues. Trimming pared 5 bases from V and 6 bases from J, leaving 10 bases between. The CDR3 bases are TGTGCCAGTAGTTTTTTGCGGGATGGCTACACCTTC. It yields the protein CASSFLRDGYTF.

The rearrangement joins TRBV7-6 to TRBJ2-1; the match to TRBD2 covers 14 bases. CDR3 length equals 20 residues. Trimming cost V 1 base and J 0 bases; bases outside gene matches: 8. Per germline, CDR1 SGHVS and CDR2 FNYEAQ. The CDR3 sequence: CASSLGAGLAGVSSYNEQFF. In DNA form, the CDR3 reads TGTGCCAGCAGCTTAGGCGCGGGACTAGCGGGGGTGAGCTCCTACAATGAGCAGTTCTTC.

CDR3 protein: CAISGQQETQYF. As DNA, the CDR3 is TGTGCCATCTCGGGACAGCAAGAGACCCAGTACTTC. V usage is TRBV10-3 and J usage is TRBJ2-5; 7 bases are a match to TRBD1. CDR1 is ENHRY, CDR2 SYGVKD, per germline. The CDR3 length is 12 residues. Trimming cost V 8 bases and J 2 bases; bases outside gene matches: 2.

CDR3 nucleotides: TGTGCCAGTAGTATAGAGGGGGCGCGGGGTCAGCCCCAGCATTTT. Protein product: CASSIEGARGQPQHF. The chain recombines TRBV19 with TRBJ1-5; a possible D gene is TRBD1 (6 bases). Trimming shortened V by 0 bases and J by 6 bases, and 12 bases separated the two germline ends. The germline CDR1 and CDR2 sequences are LNHDA and SQIVND (reference sequence). The CDR3 has 15 residues.

The chain is built from TRBV5-1 and TRBJ2-1, with unresolved D. The V end was cut by 5 bases, the J end by 7 bases, with 10 bases between. Germline V CDR1 and CDR2: SGHRS, YFSETQ. The CDR3 sequence is 12 residues long. CDR3 sequence reads: CASRGAGNEQFF. CDR3 nucleotides: TGCGCCAGCAGGGGCGCCGGGAATGAGCAGTTCTTC.

V gene TRBV2 combines with J gene TRBJ2-5; the D is unclear. Trimming pared 6 bases from V and 3 bases from J, leaving 5 bases between. Per germline, CDR1 SNHLY and CDR2 FYNNEI. CDR3 length equals 11 residues. CDR3 in amino acids: CASSAEETQYF. Here the CDR3 DNA reads TGTGCCAGCAGCGCAGAAGAGACCCAGTACTTC. Combining the CDR3 with reference TRBV2 and TRBJ2-5 gives the whole variable domain EPEVTQTPSHQVTQMGQEVILRCVPISNHLYFYWYRQILGQKVEFLVSFYNNEISEKSEIFDDQFSVERPDGSNFTLKIRSTKLEDSAMYFCASSAEETQYFGPGTRLLVL.

This clone turned up a few times. The chain couples TRBV5-1 to TRBJ2-1; 8 nucleotides line up with TRBD1. The CDR3 extends over 16 amino acids. CDR1 and CDR2 from the germline V gene are SGHRS and YFSETQ. The J segment lost 7 bases and the V segment lost 5 bases, leaving 14 bases of the junction unmatched. CDR3 in DNA: TGCGCCAGCAGATATCAGGGGGCTTCCCCTCGGAATGAGCAGTTCTTC. Encoded protein: CASRYQGASPRNEQFF. Based on the CDR3 plus reference TRBV5-1 and TRBJ2-1, the full variable domain is KAGVTQTPRYLIKTRGQQVTLSCSPISGHRSVSWYQQTPGQGLQFLFEYFSETQRNKGNFPGRFSGRQFSNSRSEMNVSTLELGDSALYLCASRYQGASPRNEQFFGPGTRLTVL.

This clone came up a few times. This rearrangement joins TRBV7-9 to TRBJ1-5, with no clear D. V was shortened by 5 bases and J by 0 bases, with 5 bases between the two germline ends. This CDR3 has 13 amino acids. Germline assignment: CDR1 SEHNR and CDR2 FQNEAQ (reference sequence). In DNA form, the CDR3 reads TGTGCCAGCAGCGCTATTAGCAATCAGCCCCAGCATTTT. Translating it yields CASSAISNQPQHF. Full variable domain (rest looked up from reference TRBV7-9 and TRBJ1-5): DTGVSQNPRHKITKRGQNVTFRCDPISEHNRLYWYRQTLGQGPEFLTYFQNEAQLEKSRLLSDRFSAERPKGSFSTLEIQRTEQGDSAMYLCASSAISNQPQHFGDGTRLSIL.

The CDR3 DNA reads as TGTGCCAGTAGTTCCGCACAGAGCTATAATTCACCCCTCCACTTT. Translating gives CASSSAQSYNSPLHF. The chain combines TRBV19 with TRBJ1-6; D uncertain. Trimming left V 5 bases short and J 3 bases short, with 11 bases between. This CDR3 comprises 15 residues. CDR1 is LNHDA and CDR2 is SQIVND in the germline V gene (reference sequence). Using reference TRBV19 and TRBJ1-6 for the parts outside the CDR3, the full variable domain is DGGITQSPKYLFRKEGQNVTLSCEQNLNHDAMYWYRQDPGQGLRLIYYSQIVNDFQKGDIAEGYSVSREKKESFPLTVTSAQKNPTAFYLCASSSAQSYNSPLHFGNGTRLTVT.

V is TRBV7-6 and J is TRBJ2-2, with 9 bases matching TRBD2. Trimming cost V 5 bases and J 6 bases; bases outside gene matches: 10. The CDR3 loop spans 16 amino acids. In germline, CDR1 is SGHVS, CDR2 FNYEAQ. CDR3 sequence reads: CASSRHSGGGPGELFF. DNA for the CDR3: TGTGCCAGCAGCCGTCATAGCGGGGGCGGTCCCGGGGAGCTGTTTTTT.

The chain is built from TRBV4-2 and TRBJ2-5; maybe TRBD2 (5 bases). Germline-derived CDR1 and CDR2 are LGHNA and YNFKEQ. V was cut by 0 bases and J by 5 bases, with 7 bases left in between. The CDR3 covers 13 residues. The DNA for the CDR3 is TGTGCCAGCAGCCAAGATCCGGGGGAGACCCAGTACTTC. The encoded protein is CASSQDPGETQYF.

The chain carries TRBV7-2 and TRBJ2-5; D not certain. V was pared by 2 bases and J by 5 bases, with 12 bases between. CDR3 size: 14 residues. Germline V lookup: CDR1 SGHTA, CDR2 FQGNSA. Written as DNA, the CDR3 is TGTGCCAGCAGCTTACCGCCTCTGGGTGAGACCCAGTACTTC. Translated: CASSLPPLGETQYF.

In this sample, this clone turned up a few times. The V and J genes are TRBV4-3 and TRBJ2-2; tentative D call: TRBD1 (6 bases). Germline lookup yields CDR1 LGHNA and CDR2 YSLEER. CDR3 length equals 14 residues. Trimming pared 3 bases from V and 5 bases from J, leaving 10 bases between. CDR3 protein: CASSHNQGTGELFF. Here the CDR3 DNA reads TGCGCCAGCAGCCATAACCAGGGGACCGGGGAGCTGTTTTTT.

The gene calls are TRBV19 and TRBJ2-2; TRBD1 is a possible D gene (7 bases). Germline V gives CDR1 LNHDA, CDR2 SQIVND (reference sequence). This CDR3 comprises 16 residues. V was shortened by 5 bases and J by 3 bases, with 16 bases between the two germline ends. The CDR3 DNA reads TGTGCCAGTAGTGACAGGGAGCGGGTCGACACCGGGGAGCTGTTTTTT. It translates to CASSDRERVDTGELFF. Full variable domain (remainder filled in from reference TRBV19 and TRBJ2-2): DGGITQSPKYLFRKEGQNVTLSCEQNLNHDAMYWYRQDPGQGLRLIYYSQIVNDFQKGDIAEGYSVSREKKESFPLTVTSAQKNPTAFYLCASSDRERVDTGELFFGEGSRLTVL.

This clone was observed a handful of times. The chain combines TRBV27 with TRBJ2-3; 12 nucleotides agree with TRBD2. The CDR3 is made up of 16 amino acids. After removal of 3 bases from V and 4 bases from J, the junction contained 5 bases not matched to a gene. In germline, CDR1 is MNHEY, CDR2 SMNVEV (reference sequence). Written as DNA, the CDR3 is TGTGCCAGCAGTTTTAGGCTAGCGGGAGGGGCAGATACGCAGTATTTT. It codes for CASSFRLAGGADTQYF.

Only one count was recorded for this clone. The chain recombines TRBV6-5 with TRBJ2-5, with no clear D. Between the trimmed V and J ends, which lost 3 bases and 0 bases, there was a span of 8 bases. Germline V gives CDR1 MNHEY, CDR2 SVGAGI. CDR3 size: 14 residues. The CDR3 bases are TGTGCCAGCAGTTATTATTGGAACCAAGAGACCCAGTACTTC. This sequence encodes CASSYYWNQETQYF.

This rearrangement joins TRBV11-3 to TRBJ2-3; D could derive from TRBD1 or TRBD2 (6 bases each). The germline V gene encodes CDR1 SGHNT and CDR2 YENEEA. This CDR3 spans 15 amino acids. Trimming stripped 0 bases from V and 6 bases from J, with 13 bases between. CDR3 in amino acids: CASSLDGTRGDTQYF. In DNA, the CDR3 is TGTGCCAGCAGCTTAGATGGGACACGGGGGGATACGCAGTATTTT.

The gene calls are TRBV6-6 and TRBJ2-5; 9 bases align to TRBD2. This CDR3 spans 15 amino acids. Germline assignment: CDR1 MNHNY and CDR2 SVGAGI (reference sequence). V lost 7 bases and J lost 3; bases outside the gene matches: 9. The CDR3 sequence is CASIRAGGVEETQYF. The CDR3 nucleotides are TGTGCCAGCATAAGAGCGGGGGGCGTTGAAGAGACCCAGTACTTC.